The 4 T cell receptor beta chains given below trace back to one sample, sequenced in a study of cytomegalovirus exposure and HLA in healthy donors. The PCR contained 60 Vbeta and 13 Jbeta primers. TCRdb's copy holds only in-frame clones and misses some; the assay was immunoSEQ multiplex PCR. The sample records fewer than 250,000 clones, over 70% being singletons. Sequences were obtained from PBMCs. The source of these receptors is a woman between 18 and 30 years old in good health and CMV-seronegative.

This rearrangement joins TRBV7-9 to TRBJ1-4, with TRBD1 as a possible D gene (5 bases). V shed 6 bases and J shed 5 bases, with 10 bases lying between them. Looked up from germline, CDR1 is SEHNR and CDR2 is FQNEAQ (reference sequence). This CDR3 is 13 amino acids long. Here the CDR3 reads CASRDQGNEKLFF. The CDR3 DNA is TGTGCCAGCAGGGACCAGGGAAATGAAAAACTGTTTTTT. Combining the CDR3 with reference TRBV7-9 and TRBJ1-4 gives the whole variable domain DTGVSQNPRHKITKRGQNVTFRCDPISEHNRLYWYRQTLGQGPEFLTYFQNEAQLEKSRLLSDRFSAERPKGSFSTLEIQRTEQGDSAMYLCASRDQGNEKLFFGSGTQLSVL.

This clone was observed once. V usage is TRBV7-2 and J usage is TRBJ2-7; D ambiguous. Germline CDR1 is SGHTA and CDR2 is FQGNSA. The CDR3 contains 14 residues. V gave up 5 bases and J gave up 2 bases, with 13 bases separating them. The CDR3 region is CASSPFYSTYEQYF. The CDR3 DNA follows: TGTGCCAGCAGCCCCTTTTACAGCACCTACGAGCAGTACTTC.

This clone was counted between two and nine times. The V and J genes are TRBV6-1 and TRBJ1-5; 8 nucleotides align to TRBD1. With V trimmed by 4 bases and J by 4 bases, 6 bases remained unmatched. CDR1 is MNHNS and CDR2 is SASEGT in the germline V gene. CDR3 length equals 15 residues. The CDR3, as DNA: TGTGCCAGCAGTGGACAGGGGACAAGGAATCAGCCCCAGCATTTT. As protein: CASSGQGTRNQPQHF.

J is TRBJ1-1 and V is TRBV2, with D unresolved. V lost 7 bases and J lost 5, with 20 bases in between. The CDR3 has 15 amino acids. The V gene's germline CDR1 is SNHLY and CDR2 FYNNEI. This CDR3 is CASNGRTGEGTEAFF. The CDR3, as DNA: TGTGCCAGCAATGGACGGACTGGAGAAGGAACTGAAGCTTTCTTT.